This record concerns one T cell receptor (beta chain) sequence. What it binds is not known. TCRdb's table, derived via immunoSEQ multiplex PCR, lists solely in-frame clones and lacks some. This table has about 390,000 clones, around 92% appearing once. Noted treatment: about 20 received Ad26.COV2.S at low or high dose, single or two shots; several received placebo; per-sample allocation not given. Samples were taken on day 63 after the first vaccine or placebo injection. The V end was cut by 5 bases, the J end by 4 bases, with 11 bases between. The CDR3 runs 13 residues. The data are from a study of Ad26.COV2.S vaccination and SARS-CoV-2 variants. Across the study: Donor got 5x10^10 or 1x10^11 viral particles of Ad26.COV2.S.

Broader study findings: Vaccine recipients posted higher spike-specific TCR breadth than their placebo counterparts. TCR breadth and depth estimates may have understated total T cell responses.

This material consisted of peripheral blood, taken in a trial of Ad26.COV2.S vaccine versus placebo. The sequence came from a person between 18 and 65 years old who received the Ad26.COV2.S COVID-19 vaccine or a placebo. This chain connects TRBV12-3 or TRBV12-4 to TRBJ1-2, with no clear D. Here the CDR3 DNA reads TGTGCCAGCAGTCCGGATGACACCTATGGCTACACCTTC. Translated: CASSPDDTYGYTF.